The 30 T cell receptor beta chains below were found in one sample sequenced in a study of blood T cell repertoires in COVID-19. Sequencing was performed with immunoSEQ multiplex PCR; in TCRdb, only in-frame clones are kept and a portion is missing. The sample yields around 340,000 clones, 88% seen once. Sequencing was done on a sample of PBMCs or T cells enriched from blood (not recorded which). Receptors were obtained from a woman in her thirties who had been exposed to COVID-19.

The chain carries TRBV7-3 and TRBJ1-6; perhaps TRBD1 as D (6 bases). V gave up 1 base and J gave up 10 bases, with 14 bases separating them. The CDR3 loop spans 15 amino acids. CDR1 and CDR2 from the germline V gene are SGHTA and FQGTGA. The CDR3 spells CASSLKAGEESPLHF. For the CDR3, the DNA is TGTGCCAGCAGCTTAAAAGCAGGGGAAGAGTCACCCCTCCACTTT.

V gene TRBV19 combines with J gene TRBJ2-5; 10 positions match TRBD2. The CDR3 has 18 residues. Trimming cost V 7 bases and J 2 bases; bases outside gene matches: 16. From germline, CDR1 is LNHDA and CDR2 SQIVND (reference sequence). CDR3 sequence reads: CASTPAIIAGGRQETQYF. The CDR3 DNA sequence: TGTGCCAGTACCCCGGCAATCATAGCGGGAGGCCGGCAAGAGACCCAGTACTTC.

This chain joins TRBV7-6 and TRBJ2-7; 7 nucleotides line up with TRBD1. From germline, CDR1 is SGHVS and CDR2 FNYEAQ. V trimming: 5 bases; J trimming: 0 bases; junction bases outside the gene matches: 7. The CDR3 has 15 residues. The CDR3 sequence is CASSTLTGDSYEQYF. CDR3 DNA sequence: TGTGCCAGCAGCACATTAACAGGGGACTCCTACGAGCAGTACTTC.

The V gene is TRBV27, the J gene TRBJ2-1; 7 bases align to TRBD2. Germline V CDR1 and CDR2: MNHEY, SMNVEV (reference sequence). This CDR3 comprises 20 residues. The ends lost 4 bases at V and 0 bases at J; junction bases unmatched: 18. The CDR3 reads CASSSSQGTLAISSYNEQFF. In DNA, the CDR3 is TGTGCCAGCAGTTCCTCTCAGGGTACACTAGCGATTAGCTCCTACAATGAGCAGTTCTTC.

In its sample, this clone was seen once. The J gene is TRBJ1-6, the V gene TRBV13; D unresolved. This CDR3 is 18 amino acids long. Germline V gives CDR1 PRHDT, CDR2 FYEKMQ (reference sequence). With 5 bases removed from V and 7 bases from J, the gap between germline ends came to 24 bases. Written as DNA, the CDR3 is TGTGCCAGCAGCCCGTGGCAGGCAGCGGCGGGGATGAATTCACCCCTCCACTTT. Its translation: CASSPWQAAAGMNSPLHF.

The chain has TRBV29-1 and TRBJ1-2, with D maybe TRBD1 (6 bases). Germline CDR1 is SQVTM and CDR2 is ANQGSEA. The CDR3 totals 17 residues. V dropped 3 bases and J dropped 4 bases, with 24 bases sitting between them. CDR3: CSVETDAGDPYGYGYTF. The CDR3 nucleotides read TGCAGCGTTGAGACGGACGCAGGGGATCCGTACGGCTATGGCTACACCTTC.

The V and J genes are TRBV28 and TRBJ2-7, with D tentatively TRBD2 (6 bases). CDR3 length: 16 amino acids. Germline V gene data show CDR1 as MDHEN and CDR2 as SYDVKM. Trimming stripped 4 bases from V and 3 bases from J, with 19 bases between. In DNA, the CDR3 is TGTGCCAGCAGTTCGGAGATAGCGGAGTCCTTCTACGAGCAGTACTTC. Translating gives CASSSEIAESFYEQYF.

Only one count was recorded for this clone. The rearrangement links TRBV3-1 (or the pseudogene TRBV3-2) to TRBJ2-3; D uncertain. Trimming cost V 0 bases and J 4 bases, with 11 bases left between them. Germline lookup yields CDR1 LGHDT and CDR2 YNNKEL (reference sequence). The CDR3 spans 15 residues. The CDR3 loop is CASSQDSHHSDTQYF. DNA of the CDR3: TGTGCCAGCAGCCAAGACTCACACCATTCAGATACGCAGTATTTT.

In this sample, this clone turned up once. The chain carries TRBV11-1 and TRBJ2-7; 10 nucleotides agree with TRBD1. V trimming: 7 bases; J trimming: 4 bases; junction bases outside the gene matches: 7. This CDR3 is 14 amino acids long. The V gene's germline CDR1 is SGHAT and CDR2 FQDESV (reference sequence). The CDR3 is CASNPGQGIYEQYF. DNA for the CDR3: TGTGCCAGCAACCCGGGACAGGGGATATACGAGCAGTACTTC.

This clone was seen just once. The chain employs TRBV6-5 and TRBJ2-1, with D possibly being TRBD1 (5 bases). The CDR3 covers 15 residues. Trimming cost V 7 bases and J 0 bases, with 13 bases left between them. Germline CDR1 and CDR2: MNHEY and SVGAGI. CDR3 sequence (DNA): TGTGCCAGCAACAAGGGGTCGAGCTCCTACAATGAGCAGTTCTTC. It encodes CASNKGSSSYNEQFF.

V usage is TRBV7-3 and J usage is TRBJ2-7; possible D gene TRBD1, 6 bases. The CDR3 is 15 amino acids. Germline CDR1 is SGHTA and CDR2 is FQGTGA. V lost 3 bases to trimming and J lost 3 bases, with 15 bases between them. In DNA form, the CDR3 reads TGTGCCAGCAGCTTCCTCCCGGGACAAGACTACGAGCAGTACTTC. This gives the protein CASSFLPGQDYEQYF.

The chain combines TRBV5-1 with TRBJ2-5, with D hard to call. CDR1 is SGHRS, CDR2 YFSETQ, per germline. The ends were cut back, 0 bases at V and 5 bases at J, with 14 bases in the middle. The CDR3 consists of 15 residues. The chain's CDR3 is CASSLAQPFRETQYF. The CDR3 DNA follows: TGCGCCAGCAGCTTGGCCCAACCCTTCCGGGAGACCCAGTACTTC.

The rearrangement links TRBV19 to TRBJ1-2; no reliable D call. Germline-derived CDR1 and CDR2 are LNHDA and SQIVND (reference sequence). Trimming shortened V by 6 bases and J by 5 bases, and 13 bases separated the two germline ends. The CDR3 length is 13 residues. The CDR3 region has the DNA TGTGCCAGTAGCCTCCCCACAGATTATGGCTACACCTTC. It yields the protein CASSLPTDYGYTF.

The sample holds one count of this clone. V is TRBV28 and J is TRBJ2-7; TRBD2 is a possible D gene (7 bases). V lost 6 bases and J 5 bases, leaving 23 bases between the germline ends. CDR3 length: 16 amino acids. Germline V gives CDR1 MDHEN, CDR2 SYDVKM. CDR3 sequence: CASSPLVRRGGDEQYF. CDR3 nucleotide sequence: TGTGCCAGCAGCCCCCTTGTGCGGAGGGGGGGAGACGAGCAGTACTTC.

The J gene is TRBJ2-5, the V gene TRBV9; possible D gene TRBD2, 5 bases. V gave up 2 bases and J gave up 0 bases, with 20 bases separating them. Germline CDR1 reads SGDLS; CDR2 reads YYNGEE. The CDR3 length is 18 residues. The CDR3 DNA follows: TGTGCCAGCAGCGTCCCAGTGAGTGGGGAGTCGGACCAAGAGACCCAGTACTTC. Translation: CASSVPVSGESDQETQYF.

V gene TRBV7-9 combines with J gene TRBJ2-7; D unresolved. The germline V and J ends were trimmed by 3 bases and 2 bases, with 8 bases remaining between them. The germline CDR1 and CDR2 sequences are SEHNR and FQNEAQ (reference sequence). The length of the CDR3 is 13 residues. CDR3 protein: CASSFGKTYEQYF. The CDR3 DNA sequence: TGTGCCAGCAGCTTTGGCAAGACCTACGAGCAGTACTTC.

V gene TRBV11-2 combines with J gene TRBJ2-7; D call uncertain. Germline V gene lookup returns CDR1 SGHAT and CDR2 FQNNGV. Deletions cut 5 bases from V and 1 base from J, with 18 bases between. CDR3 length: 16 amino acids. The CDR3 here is CASSLSGNSRSYEQYF. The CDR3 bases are TGTGCCAGCAGCCTCAGTGGAAACTCCAGGTCCTACGAGCAGTACTTC.

Written as DNA, the CDR3 is TGTGCCAGCAGCGCCCCGGGACAGGGGCTCTCCTACGAGCAGTACTTC. Translated: CASSAPGQGLSYEQYF. This chain uses TRBV7-9 with TRBJ2-7; 10 nucleotides agree with TRBD1. Germline V lookup: CDR1 SEHNR, CDR2 FQNEAQ (reference sequence). This CDR3 has 16 amino acids. V lost 5 bases, J lost 0 bases, and 7 bases stayed unmatched.

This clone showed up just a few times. CDR3 sequence (DNA): TGCAGCGGGATGACTAGTGAAGCCGGGGAGCTGTTTTTT. This sequence encodes CSGMTSEAGELFF. The rearrangement uses TRBV29-1 and TRBJ2-2; TRBD2 is a possible D gene (6 bases). Between the trimmed V and J ends, which lost 7 bases and 6 bases, there was a span of 15 bases. Looked up from germline, CDR1 is SQVTM and CDR2 is ANQGSEA. CDR3 length equals 13 residues.

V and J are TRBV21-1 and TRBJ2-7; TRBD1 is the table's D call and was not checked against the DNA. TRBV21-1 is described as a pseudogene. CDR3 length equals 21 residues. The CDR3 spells CASSNRPLRDRGHTISYEQYF. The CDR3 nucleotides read TGTGCCAGCAGCAATCGTCCTTTACGCGACAGGGGTCATACTATCTCCTACGAGCAGTACTTC.

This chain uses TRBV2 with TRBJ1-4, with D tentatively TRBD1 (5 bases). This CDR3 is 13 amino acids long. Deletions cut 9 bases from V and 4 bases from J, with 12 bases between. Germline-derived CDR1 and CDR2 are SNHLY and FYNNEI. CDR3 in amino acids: CASDSTFNEKLFF. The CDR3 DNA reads TGTGCCAGTGACAGCACCTTTAATGAAAAACTGTTTTTT.

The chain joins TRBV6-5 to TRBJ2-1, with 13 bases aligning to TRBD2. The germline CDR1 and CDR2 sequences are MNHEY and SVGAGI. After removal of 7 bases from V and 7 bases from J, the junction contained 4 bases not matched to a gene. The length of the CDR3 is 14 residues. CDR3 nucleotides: TGTGCCAGCACCGGACTAGCGGGAGCAAATGAGCAGTTCTTC. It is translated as CASTGLAGANEQFF.

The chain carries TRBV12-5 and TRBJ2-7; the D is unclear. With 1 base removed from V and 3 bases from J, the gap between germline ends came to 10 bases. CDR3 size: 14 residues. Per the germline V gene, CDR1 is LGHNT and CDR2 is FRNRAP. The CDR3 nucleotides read TGTGCTAGTGGTTTGGCACACACGAACTACGAGCAGTACTTC. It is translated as CASGLAHTNYEQYF. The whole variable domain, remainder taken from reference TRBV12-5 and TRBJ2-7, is DARVTQTPRHKVTEMGQEVTMRCQPILGHNTVFWYRQTMMQGLELLAYFRNRAPLDDSGMPKDRFSAEMPDATLATLKIQPSEPRDSAVYFCASGLAHTNYEQYFGPGTRLTVT.

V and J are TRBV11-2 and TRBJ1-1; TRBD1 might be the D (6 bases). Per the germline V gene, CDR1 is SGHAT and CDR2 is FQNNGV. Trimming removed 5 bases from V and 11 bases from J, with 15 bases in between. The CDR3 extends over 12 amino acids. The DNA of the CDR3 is TGTGCCAGCAGCCGACAGGTACCCGTTGCTTTCTTT. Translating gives CASSRQVPVAFF.

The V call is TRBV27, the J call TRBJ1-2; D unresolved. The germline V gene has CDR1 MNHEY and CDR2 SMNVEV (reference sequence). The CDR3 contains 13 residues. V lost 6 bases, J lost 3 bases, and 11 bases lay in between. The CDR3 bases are TGTGCCAGCAGCCAAACCGGGGACTATGGCTACACCTTC. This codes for CASSQTGDYGYTF.

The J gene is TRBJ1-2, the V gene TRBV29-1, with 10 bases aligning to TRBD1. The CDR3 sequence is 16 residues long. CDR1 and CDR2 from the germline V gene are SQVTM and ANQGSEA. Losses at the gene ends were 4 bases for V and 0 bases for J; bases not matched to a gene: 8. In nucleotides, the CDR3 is TGCAGCGTTGGTGGGTGGGACAGGGGATCTAACTATGGCTACACCTTC. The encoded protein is CSVGGWDRGSNYGYTF.

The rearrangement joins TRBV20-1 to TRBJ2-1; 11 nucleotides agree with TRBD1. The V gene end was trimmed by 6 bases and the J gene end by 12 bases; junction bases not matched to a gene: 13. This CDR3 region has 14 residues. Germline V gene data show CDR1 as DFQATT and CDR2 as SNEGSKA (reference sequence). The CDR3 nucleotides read TGCAGTGCCAGTGGGACAGGGGGTTCTGTTGGGCAGTTCTTC. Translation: CSASGTGGSVGQFF.

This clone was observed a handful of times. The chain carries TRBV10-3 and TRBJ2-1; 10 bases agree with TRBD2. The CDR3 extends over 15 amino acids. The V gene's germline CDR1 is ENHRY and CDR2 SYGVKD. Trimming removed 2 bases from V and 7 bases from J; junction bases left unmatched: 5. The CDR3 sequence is CAISETSGIVNEQFF. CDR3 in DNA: TGTGCCATCAGTGAGACTAGCGGGATTGTTAATGAGCAGTTCTTC.

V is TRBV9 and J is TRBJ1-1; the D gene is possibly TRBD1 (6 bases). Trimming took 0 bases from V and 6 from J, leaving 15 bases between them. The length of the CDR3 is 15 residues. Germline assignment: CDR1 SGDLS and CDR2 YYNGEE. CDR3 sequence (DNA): TGTGCCAGCAGCGTAGGCGGGGGCGCGGCGTCTGAAGCTTTCTTT. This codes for CASSVGGGAASEAFF. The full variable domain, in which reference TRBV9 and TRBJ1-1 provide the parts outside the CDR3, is DSGVTQTPKHLITATGQRVTLRCSPRSGDLSVYWYQQSLDQGLQFLIQYYNGEERAKGNILERFSAQQFPDLHSELNLSSLELGDSALYFCASSVGGGAASEAFFGQGTRLTVV.

The CDR3 DNA reads as TGTGCCAGCAGAATGAGTCTAGCCAAGAAAGAGACCCAGTACTTC. Protein sequence: CASRMSLAKKETQYF. This sequence joins TRBV2 and TRBJ2-5; D might be TRBD2 (5 bases). CDR3 length equals 15 residues. Germline V gene lookup returns CDR1 SNHLY and CDR2 FYNNEI. Trimming pared 6 bases from V and 3 bases from J, leaving 17 bases between. The full variable domain, completed using reference TRBV2 and TRBJ2-5, is EPEVTQTPSHQVTQMGQEVILRCVPISNHLYFYWYRQILGQKVEFLVSFYNNEISEKSEIFDDQFSVERPDGSNFTLKIRSTKLEDSAMYFCASRMSLAKKETQYFGPGTRLLVL.